The 30 T cell receptor beta chains below were found in one sample sequenced in a study of technical replicates of blood from a few donors. Sequencing was performed with immunoSEQ multiplex PCR; in TCRdb, only in-frame clones are kept and a portion is missing. Of about 97,000 clones listed, over 90% are singletons. Sequences were obtained from T cells isolated from PBMCs. The source is a human donor in good health.

The CDR3 is CASGSGLSSGNTIYF. The DNA of the CDR3 is TGCGCCAGCGGGTCAGGACTCAGCTCTGGAAACACCATATATTTT. The rearrangement links TRBV5-1 to TRBJ1-3; D remains unclear. V shed 7 bases and J shed 0 bases, with 14 bases lying between them. Germline V gene lookup returns CDR1 SGHRS and CDR2 YFSETQ. The CDR3 spans 15 residues.

This chain uses TRBV11-2 with TRBJ1-1; D uncertain. CDR3 length: 17 residues. Deletions cut 2 bases from V and 1 base from J, with 17 bases between. Germline CDR1 and CDR2: SGHAT and FQNNGV. CDR3: CASSLINSGESNTEAFF. The CDR3 DNA reads TGTGCCAGCAGCTTAATAAACAGCGGGGAGTCGAACACTGAAGCTTTCTTT.

The chain joins TRBV11-2 to TRBJ2-5, with TRBD2 matching over 13 bases. The CDR3 is 15 residues long. Germline loops: CDR1 SGHAT, CDR2 FQNNGV. Trimming at V came to 4 bases and at J to 7 bases, leaving 6 bases not matched to a gene. In DNA, the CDR3 is TGTGCCAGCAGCTCCGAGGGACTAGCGGGGCGGACCCAGTACTTC. This encodes CASSSEGLAGRTQYF.

This clone was detected once. CDR3 sequence (DNA): TGTGCCAGCAGTTTTCGTCGAGTGACAGGGAGGCAGTACTTC. It codes for CASSFRRVTGRQYF. The J gene is TRBJ2-7, the V gene TRBV27; TRBD1 agrees at 7 bases. This CDR3 has 14 residues. The trim removed 3 bases at V and 9 bases at J, leaving 11 bases unmatched. The germline CDR1 and CDR2 sequences are MNHEY and SMNVEV (reference sequence).

This chain joins TRBV6-5 and TRBJ2-2, with 12 bases lining up with TRBD2. The CDR3 has 15 residues. Germline V gives CDR1 MNHEY, CDR2 SVGAGI. Trimming at V came to 5 bases and at J to 7 bases, leaving 5 bases not matched to a gene. The CDR3 protein is CASSPLAGGSGELFF. CDR3 coding DNA: TGTGCCAGCAGTCCGCTAGCGGGGGGGAGCGGGGAGCTGTTTTTT.

The CDR3 protein is CSVEGGLRDRINEQFF. The CDR3 bases are TGCAGCGTTGAAGGGGGCCTCCGGGACAGGATCAATGAGCAGTTCTTC. The chain joins TRBV29-1 to TRBJ2-1, with 8 bases aligning to TRBD1. The germline gives CDR1 SQVTM, CDR2 ANQGSEA. The junction had 11 bases not matched to a gene; V was cut back by 1 base and J by 6 bases. The CDR3 loop spans 16 amino acids.

The chain is built from TRBV5-8 and TRBJ2-3, with a weak D call TRBD1 (5 bases). Germline V gene data show CDR1 as SGHTS and CDR2 as YDEGEE. Trimming left V 0 bases short and J 3 bases short, with 5 bases between. The CDR3 is 13 residues long. Here the CDR3 reads CASSLGQTDTQYF. The CDR3 DNA sequence: TGTGCCAGCAGCTTGGGACAGACAGATACGCAGTATTTT.

V gene TRBV6-5 combines with J gene TRBJ2-2, with a weak D call TRBD2 (6 bases). CDR1 is MNHEY and CDR2 is SVGAGI in the germline V gene. The CDR3 loop spans 11 amino acids. Deletions cut 11 bases from V and 6 bases from J, with 10 bases between. The CDR3 DNA follows: TGTGCCTCGGGGGTGCCCGGGGAGCTGTTTTTT. Translating it yields CASGVPGELFF.

This clone was counted a single time. The chain uses TRBV27 and TRBJ2-1; tentatively, D is TRBD2 (6 bases). Germline-derived CDR1 and CDR2 are MNHEY and SMNVEV (reference sequence). V shed 1 base and J shed 6 bases, with 16 bases lying between them. The CDR3 length is 16 residues. Here the CDR3 reads CASSLYAGLTGNEQFF. DNA of the CDR3: TGTGCCAGCAGTTTATATGCGGGATTAACGGGCAATGAGCAGTTCTTC.

V is TRBV5-1 and J is TRBJ2-5; the D gene is possibly TRBD1 (6 bases). The germline gives CDR1 SGHRS, CDR2 YFSETQ. The CDR3 runs to 16 residues. V lost 3 bases to trimming and J lost 1 base, with 16 bases between them. CDR3 DNA: TGCGCCAGCAGCTCTCTGGGGGCAGGCAGCCAAGAGACCCAGTACTTC. Translated: CASSSLGAGSQETQYF.

This clone was observed once. The genes are TRBV20-1 and TRBJ2-7, with TRBD1 identical over 8 bases. The CDR3 is 11 amino acids. V dropped 7 bases and J dropped 7; count of bases not matched to a gene: 6. The germline gives CDR1 DFQATT, CDR2 SNEGSKA (reference sequence). This chain's CDR3 is CSVQGAKEQYF. CDR3 sequence (DNA): TGCAGTGTTCAGGGGGCCAAGGAGCAGTACTTC.

CDR3: CASRSLQETQYF. The CDR3 nucleotides read TGTGCCAGCAGGAGTTTACAAGAGACCCAGTACTTC. The chain is built from TRBV7-9 and TRBJ2-5; D is uncertain. CDR3 length: 12 amino acids. V lost 6 bases to trimming and J lost 2 bases, with 7 bases between them. Germline V lookup: CDR1 SEHNR, CDR2 FQNEAQ (reference sequence). The full variable domain, in which reference TRBV7-9 and TRBJ2-5 provide the parts outside the CDR3, is DTGVSQNPRHKITKRGQNVTFRCDPISEHNRLYWYRQTLGQGPEFLTYFQNEAQLEKSRLLSDRFSAERPKGSFSTLEIQRTEQGDSAMYLCASRSLQETQYFGPGTRLLVL.

The rearrangement links TRBV10-3 to TRBJ1-6; the D is unclear. From germline, CDR1 is ENHRY and CDR2 SYGVKD. The V end lost 7 bases, the J end lost 10 bases, and 14 bases lay between the germline ends. This CDR3 has 13 amino acids. The CDR3 spells CAIKNLGDSPLHF. DNA of the CDR3: TGTGCCATCAAAAACCTTGGAGACTCACCCCTCCACTTT.

This chain's CDR3 is CASSQDGPSTGGFYEQYF. The CDR3 DNA is TGCGCCAGCAGCCAAGATGGGCCTTCGACAGGGGGGTTCTACGAGCAGTACTTC. The chain employs TRBV4-1 and TRBJ2-7; the match to TRBD1 covers 9 bases. Germline V gene sequence: CDR1 MGHRA, CDR2 YSYEKL. The ends lost 0 bases at V and 3 bases at J; junction bases unmatched: 12. CDR3 length: 18 residues.

The chain has TRBV10-2 and TRBJ2-7, with D tentatively TRBD1 (5 bases). The germline CDR1 and CDR2 sequences are WSHSY and SAAADI. V was pared by 5 bases and J by 2 bases, with 16 bases between. This CDR3 has 15 residues. The CDR3 nucleotides are TGCGCCAGCAGTAGCATGGACATAATAACCTACGAGCAGTACTTC. It is translated as CASSSMDIITYEQYF.

The chain couples TRBV5-4 to TRBJ2-1; 9 positions agree with TRBD1. The V segment lost 3 bases and the J segment 8 bases; nucleotides outside the gene matches: 0. Germline assignment: CDR1 SGHNT and CDR2 YYREEE (reference sequence). This CDR3 has 12 amino acids. Written as DNA, the CDR3 is TGTGCCAGCAGCTGGGACAGGGATGAGCAGTTCTTC. Its translation: CASSWDRDEQFF.

J is TRBJ2-4 and V is TRBV6-1; 7 bases are a match to TRBD2. The junction had 4 bases not matched to a gene; V was cut back by 7 bases and J by 4 bases. This CDR3 comprises 13 residues. The germline V gene encodes CDR1 MNHNS and CDR2 SASEGT. CDR3 region: CASKGGAKNIQYF. The CDR3, as DNA: TGTGCCAGCAAGGGAGGGGCGAAAAACATTCAGTACTTC.

The V call is TRBV7-6, the J call TRBJ2-1; the match to TRBD2 covers 7 bases. With V trimmed by 5 bases and J by 4 bases, 8 bases remained unmatched. CDR3 length: 15 amino acids. Germline V gene data show CDR1 as SGHVS and CDR2 as FNYEAQ. This CDR3 reads CASSLRGVGYNEQFF. CDR3 coding DNA: TGTGCCAGCAGCCTACGGGGGGTCGGGTACAATGAGCAGTTCTTC.

This chain connects TRBV7-9 to TRBJ2-2; 8 nucleotides align to TRBD2. Germline V gene lookup returns CDR1 SEHNR and CDR2 FQNEAQ (reference sequence). This CDR3 is built from 15 residues. The J segment lost 5 bases and the V segment lost 6 bases, leaving 8 bases of the junction unmatched. CDR3 amino acids: CASSSQREPTGELFF. The CDR3 coding sequence is TGTGCCAGCAGTTCTCAGCGGGAGCCAACCGGGGAGCTGTTTTTT.

This clone was seen only a few times. The chain uses TRBV5-1 and TRBJ1-1, with D perhaps TRBD1 (6 bases). V was trimmed by 4 bases and J by 1 base, leaving 11 bases between them. The CDR3 is 14 residues long. CDR1 and CDR2 (germline): SGHRS, YFSETQ. The CDR3 loop is CASSERGQNTEAFF. For the CDR3, the DNA is TGCGCCAGCAGCGAACGGGGACAGAACACTGAAGCTTTCTTT. Using reference TRBV5-1 and TRBJ1-1 for the parts outside the CDR3, the full variable domain is KAGVTQTPRYLIKTRGQQVTLSCSPISGHRSVSWYQQTPGQGLQFLFEYFSETQRNKGNFPGRFSGRQFSNSRSEMNVSTLELGDSALYLCASSERGQNTEAFFGQGTRLTVV.

The chain links TRBV1 to TRBJ2-3; whether TRBD1, the table's D call, matches the DNA was not checked. TRBV1 is a pseudogene segment. This CDR3 has 15 amino acids. The CDR3 DNA sequence: TGCACCAGCAGCCAAGAATACAGGGTTTCAGATACGCAGTATTTT. This gives the protein CTSSQEYRVSDTQYF.

The chain combines TRBV4-1 with TRBJ2-7, with TRBD1 matching over 9 bases. Germline V CDR1 and CDR2: MGHRA, YSYEKL. The length of the CDR3 is 17 residues. V lost 1 base and J lost 5; bases outside the gene matches: 12. In DNA, the CDR3 is TGCGCCAGCAGCCAAGGATTCAAAGACAGGGGGAGGAACGAGCAGTACTTC. Protein sequence: CASSQGFKDRGRNEQYF.

V gene TRBV27 combines with J gene TRBJ1-1, with D unresolved. Germline V gives CDR1 MNHEY, CDR2 SMNVEV (reference sequence). The germline V and J ends were trimmed by 2 bases and 0 bases, with 4 bases remaining between them. The CDR3 covers 13 residues. CDR3 sequence (DNA): TGTGCCAGCAGTTTAGTCATGAACACTGAAGCTTTCTTT. Protein product: CASSLVMNTEAFF.

J is TRBJ2-1 and V is TRBV12-2; TRBD2 reflects the table's D call only, with no check against the DNA. TRBV12-2 has pseudogene status. The CDR3 sequence is 17 residues long. The CDR3 loop reads CASRLAGGQLSYNEQFF. The CDR3 DNA follows: TGTGCAAGTCGCTTAGCGGGGGGGCAGCTCTCCTACAATGAGCAGTTCTTC.

V and J are TRBV27 and TRBJ2-7, with TRBD1 as a possible D gene (5 bases). V shed 7 bases and J shed 6 bases, with 19 bases lying between them. The CDR3 covers 14 residues. Germline V gene sequence: CDR1 MNHEY, CDR2 SMNVEV (reference sequence). In DNA form, the CDR3 reads TGTGCCAGCACCAATTTCCCCAGGGCTCGCGAGCAGTACTTC. Translating it yields CASTNFPRAREQYF.

This chain connects TRBV5-1 to TRBJ2-3; D not resolved. CDR1 and CDR2 from the germline V gene are SGHRS and YFSETQ. The ends were cut back, 7 bases at V and 5 bases at J, with 14 bases in the middle. There are 13 residues in the CDR3. CDR3 loop: CASGPLGEDTQYF. In nucleotides, the CDR3 is TGCGCCAGCGGCCCCCTGGGCGAAGATACGCAGTATTTT.

The chain recombines TRBV6-4 with TRBJ2-1; possible D gene TRBD1, 6 bases. The length of the CDR3 is 15 residues. Germline V gene lookup returns CDR1 MRHNA and CDR2 SNTAGT. V gave up 2 bases and J gave up 0 bases, with 8 bases separating them. The CDR3 is CASSDTDSSYNEQFF. For the CDR3, the DNA is TGTGCCAGCAGTGACACGGACAGCTCCTACAATGAGCAGTTCTTC.

The V call is TRBV28, the J call TRBJ1-2, with D possibly TRBD1 on 5 matching bases. CDR3 length: 15 amino acids. The ends were cut back, 2 bases at V and 2 bases at J, with 12 bases in the middle. From germline, CDR1 is MDHEN and CDR2 SYDVKM. In nucleotides, the CDR3 is TGTGCCAGCAGTTTAGCGCAACAGGCGAACTATGGCTACACCTTC. Translated: CASSLAQQANYGYTF.

The CDR3 region is CATSRDHNSWTGESPLHF. CDR3 coding DNA: TGTGCCACCAGCAGAGATCACAATAGTTGGACAGGGGAATCACCCCTCCACTTT. The rearrangement links TRBV15 to TRBJ1-6, with 9 bases identical to TRBD1. The J segment lost 10 bases and the V segment lost 0 bases, leaving 13 bases of the junction unmatched. The germline gives CDR1 LNHNV, CDR2 YYDKDF (reference sequence). The CDR3 runs 18 residues.

The chain links TRBV28 to TRBJ2-3; no clear D. Trimming cost V 3 bases and J 7 bases, with 2 bases left between them. The CDR3 is made up of 10 amino acids. Germline CDR1 and CDR2: MDHEN and SYDVKM. The CDR3 nucleotides are TGTGCCAGCAGTTTTAATACGCAGTATTTT. It is translated as CASSFNTQYF.